The clone carrying this T cell receptor (beta chain) was seen many times. The sample originates from a study of neurological immune-mediated disorders. Each CDR3 protein gets one entry after TCRdb re-called the 5' RACE reads with MiXCR. The repertoire holds some 22,000 distinct CDR3 sequences, with around 13% as singletons. This sample's time point: technical triplicate 1. The sample was CD4+ T cells from blood. This receptor was taken from a female donor with HTLV-1-associated myelopathy (HAM/TSP).

The DNA of the CDR3 is TGTGCCAGCAGTTTTTGGCTCCCCGGGGGCGAGCAGTTCTTC. Translation: CASSFWLPGGEQFF. J is TRBJ2-1 and V is TRBV27, with D perhaps TRBD1 or TRBD2 (6 bases each). Germline lookup yields CDR1 MNHEY and CDR2 SMNVEV (reference sequence). V lost 3 bases to trimming and J lost 10 bases, with 16 bases between them. CDR3 length: 14 residues.